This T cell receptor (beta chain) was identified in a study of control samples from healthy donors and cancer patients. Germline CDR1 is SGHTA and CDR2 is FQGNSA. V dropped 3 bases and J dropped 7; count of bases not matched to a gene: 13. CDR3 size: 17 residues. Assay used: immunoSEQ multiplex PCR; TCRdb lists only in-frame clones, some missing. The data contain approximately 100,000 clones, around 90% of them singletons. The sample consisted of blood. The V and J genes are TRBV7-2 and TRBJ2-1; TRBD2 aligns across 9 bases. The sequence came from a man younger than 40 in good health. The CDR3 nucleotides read TGTGCCAGCAGCTTGGGGTTGGGGCTAGCGGGAACAAATGAGCAGTTCTTC. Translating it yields CASSLGLGLAGTNEQFF.